The 16 T cell receptor beta chains below come from one sample, sequenced in a study of regulatory T cells in long-lasting Graves disease. CDR3 regions were amplified by Arm-PCR using iRepertoire HTBI primers to build TCR beta libraries. A single record per CDR3 protein comes from TCRdb applying MiXCR to the multiplex PCR reads. The sample has about 470,000 distinct CDR3 sequences, roughly a fifth seen once. Time point in this sample: persistent/refractory GD, antithyroid drugs over 5 years with positive TRAb. RNA from PBMCs was the source of the TCR library. Material: peripheral blood mononuclear cells (PBMCs), obtained when the disease was refractory, from a patient treated with antithyroid drugs. Every receptor here comes from a female donor with Graves disease.

This clonotype was seen more than once but under ten times. This sequence joins TRBV28 and TRBJ2-1, with 14 bases matching TRBD2. CDR3 length: 17 amino acids. The ends lost 8 bases at V and 2 bases at J; junction bases unmatched: 8. CDR1 is MDHEN, CDR2 SYDVKM, per germline. The CDR3 nucleotides read TGTGCCAGCTCTAGGACTAGCGGGGGGACCACCTACAATGAGCAGTTCTTC. It translates to CASSRTSGGTTYNEQFF.

This clonotype was observed a few times. The rearrangement joins TRBV7-8 to TRBJ2-7; 14 nucleotides agree with TRBD2. The J segment lost 2 bases and the V segment lost 3 bases, leaving 6 bases of the junction unmatched. The CDR3 has 17 amino acids. Germline loops: CDR1 SGHVS, CDR2 FQNEAQ. CDR3 loop: CASSLLPTSGGAYEQYF. The CDR3 DNA reads TGTGCCAGCAGCTTGCTCCCGACTAGCGGGGGGGCCTACGAGCAGTACTTC.

This chain uses TRBV20-1 with TRBJ1-5; tentatively, D is TRBD1 (6 bases). The CDR3 covers 14 residues. Looked up from germline, CDR1 is DFQATT and CDR2 is SNEGSKA (reference sequence). The V and J ends lost 3 bases and 7 bases respectively, with 16 bases between them. The CDR3: CSARATGSGQPQHF. The CDR3, as DNA: TGCAGTGCTAGGGCTACAGGGAGCGGACAGCCCCAGCATTTT.

The V call is TRBV10-3, the J call TRBJ1-2; maybe TRBD1 (5 bases). Germline V gene lookup returns CDR1 ENHRY and CDR2 SYGVKD. V was clipped by 3 bases and J by 3 bases, with 14 bases between them. The CDR3 totals 15 residues. The CDR3, as DNA: TGTGCCATCAGTGAAAGGGACCTTGGAGACTATGGCTACACCTTC. Residues: CAISERDLGDYGYTF.

This clonotype was observed many times. The chain joins TRBV28 to TRBJ1-1; 8 positions match TRBD1. CDR1 is MDHEN, CDR2 SYDVKM, per germline. CDR3 length: 13 residues. Trimming removed 6 bases from V and 7 bases from J; junction bases left unmatched: 7. CDR3 DNA sequence: TGTGCCAGCAGCATACAGGGGGTCGGTGAAGCTTTCTTT. It is translated as CASSIQGVGEAFF.

This clonotype was seen at least ten times. The chain has TRBV3-1 and TRBJ2-2; no firm D call. CDR1 and CDR2 (germline): LGHDT, YNNKEL (reference sequence). The CDR3 contains 14 residues. Trimming shortened V by 2 bases and J by 3 bases, and 7 bases separated the two germline ends. In DNA, the CDR3 is TGTGCCAGCAGCCAAAGGCAGTACACCGGGGAGCTGTTTTTT. This sequence encodes CASSQRQYTGELFF.

There are many counts of this clonotype. The chain couples TRBV28 to TRBJ2-1; TRBD2 matches 9 bases. The CDR3 loop spans 15 amino acids. V shed 3 bases and J 9 bases; nucleotides not matched to a gene: 9. Germline CDR1 is MDHEN and CDR2 is SYDVKM. The CDR3 loop is CASSLSGLAFREQFF. The CDR3 DNA sequence: TGTGCCAGCAGTTTGTCGGGACTAGCCTTTCGTGAGCAGTTCTTC.

This clonotype was seen a few times. This chain connects TRBV6-1 to TRBJ1-1, with a possible D match to TRBD1 (5 bases). V was cut by 4 bases and J by 7 bases, with 16 bases left in between. The CDR3 spans 14 residues. Looked up from germline, CDR1 is MNHNS and CDR2 is SASEGT. The CDR3 sequence: CASSAARVLSEAFF. The CDR3 coding sequence is TGTGCCAGCAGTGCGGCCAGGGTGTTAAGTGAAGCTTTCTTT.

In its sample, this clonotype was seen many times. This sequence joins TRBV7-2 and TRBJ2-7, with TRBD2 matching 8 bases. V gave up 4 bases and J gave up 7 bases; unmatched junction bases: 6. This CDR3 has 13 amino acids. Per germline, CDR1 SGHTA and CDR2 FQGNSA. The CDR3 DNA reads as TGTGCCAGCAGCTCCGTGACTAGCGATGAGCAGTACTTC. Protein sequence: CASSSVTSDEQYF. The full variable domain, in which reference TRBV7-2 and TRBJ2-7 provide the parts outside the CDR3, is GAGVSQSPSNKVTEKGKDVELRCDPISGHTALYWYRQSLGQGLEFLIYFQGNSAPDKSGLPSDRFSAERTGGSVSTLTIQRTQQEDSAVYLCASSSVTSDEQYFGPGTRLTVT.

This clonotype was found many times. The V gene is TRBV27, the J gene TRBJ1-2; 8 bases match TRBD1. CDR3 size: 15 residues. Trimming removed 5 bases from V and 6 bases from J; junction bases left unmatched: 11. Germline CDR1 and CDR2: MNHEY and SMNVEV (reference sequence). CDR3 bases: TGTGCCAGCAGTAAATCCCCGACAGGGGAGGATGGCTACACCTTC. The encoded protein is CASSKSPTGEDGYTF.

This sequence joins TRBV24-1 and TRBJ2-1; D unclear. Between the trimmed V and J ends, which lost 1 base and 6 bases, there was a span of 21 bases. The CDR3 is 18 residues long. Germline V gene lookup returns CDR1 KGHDR and CDR2 SFDVKD. DNA of the CDR3: TGTGCCACCAGTGATTTTAAGCCCGGTGGCGGCCTAGGCAATGAGCAGTTCTTC. Translating it yields CATSDFKPGGGLGNEQFF.

As concerns this clonotype: This may come from a read error, since a much larger clone is one base off. The chain joins TRBV6-1 to TRBJ2-7, with D unclear. Germline CDR1 reads MNHNS; CDR2 reads SASEGT. The CDR3 extends over 10 amino acids. The ends were cut back, 6 bases at V and 2 bases at J, with 2 bases in the middle. Written as DNA, the CDR3 is TGTGCCAGCAGAGCCTACGAGCAGTACTTC. As protein: CASRAYEQYF.

This chain uses TRBV19 with TRBJ2-5; D may be TRBD2 (6 bases). This CDR3 has 15 amino acids. V was shortened by 5 bases and J by 3 bases, with 16 bases between the two germline ends. Germline V gene data show CDR1 as LNHDA and CDR2 as SQIVND (reference sequence). DNA of the CDR3: TGTGCCAGTAGTCGCGGGACGGAGGGAAAAGAGACCCAGTACTTC. Amino acids: CASSRGTEGKETQYF.

The chain recombines TRBV18 with TRBJ2-6, with D unclear. Per the germline V gene, CDR1 is KGHSH and CDR2 is LQKENI. Trimming left V 1 base short and J 5 bases short, with 0 bases between. The CDR3 has 12 amino acids. The CDR3: CASSPRANVLTF. CDR3 DNA sequence: TGTGCCAGCTCACCACGGGCCAACGTCCTGACTTTC.

This clonotype showed up just a few times. The rearrangement uses TRBV28 and TRBJ1-3, with 7 bases aligning to TRBD1. From germline, CDR1 is MDHEN and CDR2 SYDVKM. The CDR3 has 13 amino acids. Losses at the gene ends were 6 bases for V and 5 bases for J; bases not matched to a gene: 4. CDR3 nucleotides: TGTGCCAGCAGCCAGGGACAGAGAAACACCATATATTTT. It yields the protein CASSQGQRNTIYF.

This clonotype occurred a few times. The rearrangement uses TRBV18 and TRBJ2-5; weak D call: TRBD2 (5 bases). The CDR3 runs to 15 residues. Trimming took off 3 bases at V and 5 bases at J, with 16 bases between the two ends. Germline V gene lookup returns CDR1 KGHSH and CDR2 LQKENI. The CDR3 protein is CASSPPGMGDETQYF. CDR3 DNA: TGTGCCAGCTCACCGCCGGGGATGGGCGACGAGACCCAGTACTTC.